The 10 T cell receptor beta chains below were found in one sample sequenced in a study of T cell repertoires in cytomegalovirus infection. These TCRs are of unknown antigen specificity. One entry per CDR3 protein results from TCRdb running MiXCR on the reads. The sample has 250,000 to 300,000 distinct CDR3 sequences, around 20% seen once. The starting material was cultured PBMCs, obtained from culture after CMV antigen stimulation. The receptors were sampled from a human donor in good health (CMV status not recorded). Some clones in this sample may be carry-over from other donors' samples.

This clonotype appeared many times. The rearrangement links TRBV7-2 to TRBJ1-5; 10 bases are shared with TRBD1. Germline V CDR1 and CDR2: SGHTA, FQGNSA. J gave up 1 base and V 2 bases, and 11 bases lay outside the gene matches. The CDR3 runs to 19 residues. CDR3 sequence reads: CASSLPLGTGEWSNQPQHF. The DNA of the CDR3 is TGTGCCAGCAGCTTACCCCTCGGGACAGGGGAGTGGAGCAATCAGCCCCAGCATTTT.

The chain employs TRBV7-3 and TRBJ1-1; D perhaps matches TRBD1 (6 bases). Trimming cost V 5 bases and J 4 bases, with 17 bases left between them. The germline gives CDR1 SGHTA, CDR2 FQGTGA. The CDR3 consists of 15 residues. The CDR3 DNA sequence: TGTGCCAGCAGCCCTGCGTCGACCAGGGGCACTGAAGCTTTCTTT. Translation gives CASSPASTRGTEAFF.

This clonotype was picked up a small number of times. The chain combines TRBV7-2 with TRBJ2-7; D gene ambiguous. There are 14 residues in the CDR3. In germline, CDR1 is SGHTA, CDR2 FQGNSA. Trimming removed 0 bases at V and 3 bases at J, with 9 bases between. The CDR3, as DNA: TGTGCCAGCAGCTTAGCGTTCGTCGGCTACGAGCAGTACTTC. Translation gives CASSLAFVGYEQYF.

The J gene is TRBJ2-2, the V gene TRBV28, with TRBD2 identical over 10 bases. The CDR3 spans 21 residues. With V trimmed by 6 bases and J by 1 base, 20 bases remained unmatched. CDR1 is MDHEN, CDR2 SYDVKM, per germline. Here the CDR3 reads CASSSYFSGRALIKNTGELFF. The CDR3 coding sequence is TGTGCCAGCAGCTCGTATTTCAGCGGGAGGGCCCTCATAAAGAACACCGGGGAGCTGTTTTTT.

This chain joins TRBV5-6 and TRBJ2-5; 9 bases line up with TRBD2. The CDR3 has 16 residues. V was clipped by 0 bases and J by 3 bases; unmatched bases: 6. Germline V gives CDR1 SGHDT, CDR2 YYEEEE. The CDR3 region is CASSLARTSVKETQYF. The DNA for the CDR3 is TGTGCCAGCAGCTTGGCCCGGACTAGCGTTAAAGAGACCCAGTACTTC. Full variable domain (outside the CDR3, taken from reference TRBV5-6 and TRBJ2-5): DAGVTQSPTHLIKTRGQQVTLRCSPKSGHDTVSWYQQALGQGPQFIFQYYEEEERQRGNFPDRFSGHQFPNYSSELNVNALLLGDSALYLCASSLARTSVKETQYFGPGTRLLVL.

The chain joins TRBV11-2 to TRBJ2-5; TRBD2 matches 10 bases. This CDR3 has 18 amino acids. Germline V lookup: CDR1 SGHAT, CDR2 FQNNGV. The trim removed 4 bases at V and 5 bases at J, leaving 16 bases unmatched. The CDR3 loop reads CASSWGRLAGGRWETQYF. CDR3 nucleotides: TGTGCCAGCAGCTGGGGCAGGTTAGCGGGAGGCCGGTGGGAGACCCAGTACTTC.

This clonotype was detected ten times or more. The genes are TRBV7-2 and TRBJ1-1; D uncertain. Trimming shortened V by 3 bases and J by 7 bases, and 6 bases separated the two germline ends. The germline V gene encodes CDR1 SGHTA and CDR2 FQGNSA. CDR3 length: 11 amino acids. CDR3 sequence: CASSFRYEAFF. The CDR3 region has the DNA TGTGCCAGCAGCTTCAGATATGAAGCTTTCTTT.

This clonotype was recorded many times. V usage is TRBV7-6 and J usage is TRBJ2-2; maybe TRBD2 (6 bases). This CDR3 spans 16 amino acids. The germline CDR1 and CDR2 sequences are SGHVS and FNYEAQ. V was cut by 11 bases and J by 2 bases, with 21 bases left in between. The CDR3 DNA follows: TGTGCCCTCCGGCCGCAGGGACTGATTAACACCGGGGAGCTGTTTTTT. Its translation: CALRPQGLINTGELFF.

V gene TRBV7-2 combines with J gene TRBJ2-1; possible D gene TRBD2, 6 bases. The V gene lost 4 bases and the J gene lost 15 bases, with 19 bases spanning the gap. Germline values: CDR1 SGHTA, CDR2 FQGNSA. The CDR3 runs 13 residues. The CDR3 DNA sequence: TGTGCCAGCAGCTGGGCTACTAGCTCCCGGGGGTTCTTC. Protein: CASSWATSSRGFF.

This chain uses TRBV11-3 with TRBJ1-2, with TRBD1 matching over 9 bases. The germline V gene encodes CDR1 SGHNT and CDR2 YENEEA. The J segment lost 2 bases and the V segment lost 5 bases, leaving 6 bases of the junction unmatched. The CDR3 runs to 15 residues. The CDR3 reads CASSPSGQGNYGYTF. The CDR3 nucleotides read TGTGCCAGCAGCCCCTCGGGACAGGGCAACTATGGCTACACCTTC.